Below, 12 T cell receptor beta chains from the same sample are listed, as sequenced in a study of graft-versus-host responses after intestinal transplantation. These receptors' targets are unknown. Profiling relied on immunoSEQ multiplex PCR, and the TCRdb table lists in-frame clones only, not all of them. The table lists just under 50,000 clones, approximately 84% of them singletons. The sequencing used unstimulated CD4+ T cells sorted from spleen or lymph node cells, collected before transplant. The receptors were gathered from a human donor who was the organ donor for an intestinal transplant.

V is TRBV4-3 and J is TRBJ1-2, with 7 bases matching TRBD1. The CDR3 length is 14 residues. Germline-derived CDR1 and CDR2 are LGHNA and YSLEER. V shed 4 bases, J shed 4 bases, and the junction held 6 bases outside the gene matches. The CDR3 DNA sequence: TGCGCCAGCAGCCCGGGGACAGCTCTCTATGGCTACACCTTC. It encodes CASSPGTALYGYTF.

DNA of the CDR3: TGCGCCAGCACCACTTGGACAGGGGGCGGCACTGAAGCTTTCTTT. It translates to CASTTWTGGGTEAFF. This sequence joins TRBV5-1 and TRBJ1-1; 11 positions match TRBD1. This CDR3 spans 15 amino acids. V lost 6 bases to trimming and J lost 4 bases; unmatched junction nucleotides: 8. CDR1 and CDR2 from the germline V gene are SGHRS and YFSETQ.

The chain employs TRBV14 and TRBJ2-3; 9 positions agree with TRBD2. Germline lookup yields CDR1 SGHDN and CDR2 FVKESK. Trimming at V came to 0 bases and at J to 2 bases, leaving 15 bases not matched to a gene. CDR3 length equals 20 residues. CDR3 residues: CASSQDISLAGRQITDTQYF. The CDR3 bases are TGTGCCAGCAGCCAAGATATATCGCTAGCGGGGAGGCAAATCACAGATACGCAGTATTTT.

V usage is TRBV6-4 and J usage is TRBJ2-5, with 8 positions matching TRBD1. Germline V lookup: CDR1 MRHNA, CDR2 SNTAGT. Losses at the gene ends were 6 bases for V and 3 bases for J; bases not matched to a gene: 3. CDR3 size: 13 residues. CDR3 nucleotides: TGTGCCAGCAGGGACAGGGTAAAAGAGACCCAGTACTTC. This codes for CASRDRVKETQYF.

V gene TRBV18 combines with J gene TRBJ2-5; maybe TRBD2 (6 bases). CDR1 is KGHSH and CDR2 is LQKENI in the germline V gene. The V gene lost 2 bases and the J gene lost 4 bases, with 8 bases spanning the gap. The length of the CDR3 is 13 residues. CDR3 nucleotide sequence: TGTGCCAGCTCACCAACGGGGGTAGAGACCCAGTACTTC. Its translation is CASSPTGVETQYF.

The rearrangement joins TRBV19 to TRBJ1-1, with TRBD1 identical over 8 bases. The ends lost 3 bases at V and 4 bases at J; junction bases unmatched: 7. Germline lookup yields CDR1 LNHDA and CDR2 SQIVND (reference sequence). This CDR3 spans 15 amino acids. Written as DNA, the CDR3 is TGTGCCAGTAGTATGAGACAGGGGCGGGCCACTGAAGCTTTCTTT. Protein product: CASSMRQGRATEAFF. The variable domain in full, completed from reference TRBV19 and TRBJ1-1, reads DGGITQSPKYLFRKEGQNVTLSCEQNLNHDAMYWYRQDPGQGLRLIYYSQIVNDFQKGDIAEGYSVSREKKESFPLTVTSAQKNPTAFYLCASSMRQGRATEAFFGQGTRLTVV.

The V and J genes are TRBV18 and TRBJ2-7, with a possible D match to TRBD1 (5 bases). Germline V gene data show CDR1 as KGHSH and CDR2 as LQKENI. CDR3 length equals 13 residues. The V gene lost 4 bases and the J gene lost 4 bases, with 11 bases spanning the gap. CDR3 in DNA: TGTGCCAGCTCACAGCAGGGCGGATACGAGCAGTACTTC. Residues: CASSQQGGYEQYF.

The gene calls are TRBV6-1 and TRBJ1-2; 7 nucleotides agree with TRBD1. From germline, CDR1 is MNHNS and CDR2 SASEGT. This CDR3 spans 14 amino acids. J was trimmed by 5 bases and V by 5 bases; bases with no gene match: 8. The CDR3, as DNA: TGTGCCAGCAGTTTAGGACAGGTCTATTATGGCTACACCTTC. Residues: CASSLGQVYYGYTF.

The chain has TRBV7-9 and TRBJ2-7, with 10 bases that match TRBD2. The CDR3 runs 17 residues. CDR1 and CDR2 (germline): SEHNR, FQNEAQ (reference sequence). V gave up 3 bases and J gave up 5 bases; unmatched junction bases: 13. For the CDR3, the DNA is TGTGCCAGCAGCTTCCAATTCGAGCGGGAGGGTAAGGACGAGCAGTACTTC. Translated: CASSFQFEREGKDEQYF.

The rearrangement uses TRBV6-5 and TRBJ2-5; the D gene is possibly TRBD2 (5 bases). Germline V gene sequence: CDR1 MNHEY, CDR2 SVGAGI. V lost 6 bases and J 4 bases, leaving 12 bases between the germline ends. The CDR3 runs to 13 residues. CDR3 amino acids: CASRRAGVETQYF. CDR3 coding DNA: TGTGCCAGCAGACGCGCCGGGGTAGAGACCCAGTACTTC.

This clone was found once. The CDR3 spells CASSLGGGAGYEQYF. Here the CDR3 DNA reads TGTGCCAGCAGCTTAGGCGGGGGGGCCGGATACGAGCAGTACTTC. The V and J genes are TRBV7-2 and TRBJ2-7, with 9 nucleotides matching TRBD2. Germline V gives CDR1 SGHTA, CDR2 FQGNSA. This CDR3 has 15 amino acids. After removal of 1 base from V and 4 bases from J, the junction contained 5 bases not matched to a gene.

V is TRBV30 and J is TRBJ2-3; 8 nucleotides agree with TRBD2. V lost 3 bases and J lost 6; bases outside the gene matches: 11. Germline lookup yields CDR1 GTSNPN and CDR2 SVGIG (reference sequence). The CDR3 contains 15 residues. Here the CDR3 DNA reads TGTGCCTGGAGCGTTAGCGGGGCCAGGTATGATACGCAGTATTTT. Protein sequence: CAWSVSGARYDTQYF.